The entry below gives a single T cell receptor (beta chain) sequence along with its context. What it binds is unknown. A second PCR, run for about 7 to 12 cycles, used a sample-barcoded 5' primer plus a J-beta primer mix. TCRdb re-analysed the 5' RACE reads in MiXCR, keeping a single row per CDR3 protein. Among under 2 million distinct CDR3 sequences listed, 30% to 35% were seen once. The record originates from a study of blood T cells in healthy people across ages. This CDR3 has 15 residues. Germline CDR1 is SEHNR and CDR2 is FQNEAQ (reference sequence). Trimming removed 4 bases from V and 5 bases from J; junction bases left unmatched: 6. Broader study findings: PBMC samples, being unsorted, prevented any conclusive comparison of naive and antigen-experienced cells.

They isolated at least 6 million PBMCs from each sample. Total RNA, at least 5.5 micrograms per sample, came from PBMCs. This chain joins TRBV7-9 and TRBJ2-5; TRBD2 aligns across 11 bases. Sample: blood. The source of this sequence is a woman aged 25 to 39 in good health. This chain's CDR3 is CASSSCTSGSETQYF. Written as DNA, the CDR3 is TGTGCCAGCAGCTCTTGCACTAGCGGGAGTGAGACCCAGTACTTC.